Following are 24 T cell receptor beta chains from one sample sequenced in a study of T-cell reconstitution after alpha-beta-depleted transplantation in children. A library of TCRbeta sequences, prepared with unique molecular identifiers, was generated. In TCRdb, the PCR reads were re-called with MiXCR into one record per CDR3 protein. The sample has around 960,000 distinct CDR3 sequences; about 30% are singletons. The specimen was PBMCs, mostly from graft donor cells, collected 360 days after TCRalphabeta/CD19-depleted stem cell transplant. These receptor sequences come from a boy younger than two who had a stem cell transplant for SCID, so the T cells may come from the graft donor.

DNA of the CDR3: TGCAGCGTGGGGACTAGCGGGGGGACGAAGATTCGCACAGATACGCAGTATTTT. Encoded protein: CSVGTSGGTKIRTDTQYF. The chain recombines TRBV29-1 with TRBJ2-3; 15 bases fit TRBD2. The CDR3 totals 18 residues. CDR1 and CDR2 from the germline V gene are SQVTM and ANQGSEA. Trimming cost V 6 bases and J 1 base; bases outside gene matches: 11.

This clonotype was detected a few times. V usage is TRBV7-9 and J usage is TRBJ2-5; the D gene is possibly TRBD2 (6 bases). V was cut by 5 bases and J by 0 bases, with 16 bases left in between. This CDR3 is built from 16 residues. Looked up from germline, CDR1 is SEHNR and CDR2 is FQNEAQ (reference sequence). The CDR3 sequence is CASSPRRGGYQETQYF. The CDR3 DNA sequence: TGTGCCAGCAGCCCTAGGCGGGGAGGTTACCAAGAGACCCAGTACTTC.

This clonotype showed up just a few times. The chain carries TRBV7-2 and TRBJ2-7; 13 positions match TRBD2. Germline CDR1 SGHTA, CDR2 FQGNSA. Trimming removed 5 bases from V and 0 bases from J; junction bases left unmatched: 4. The CDR3 totals 16 residues. For the CDR3, the DNA is TGTGCCAGCAGCCCCAGGACTAGCGGGAGCTCCTACGAGCAGTACTTC. It is translated as CASSPRTSGSSYEQYF.

The chain carries TRBV9 and TRBJ2-7; 9 nucleotides match TRBD1. The CDR3 is made up of 15 amino acids. Germline CDR1 and CDR2: SGDLS and YYNGEE. V lost 4 bases to trimming and J lost 5 bases; unmatched junction nucleotides: 10. Here the CDR3 DNA reads TGTGCCAGCAGCCGCGAAGGGACAGGGAATGACGAGCAGTACTTC. Translation: CASSREGTGNDEQYF.

As concerns this clonotype: A much larger clonotype is one base distant, so this may be a read error. The V gene is TRBV20-1, the J gene TRBJ2-1; possibly TRBD1 for D (5 bases). Germline V gene sequence: CDR1 DFQATT, CDR2 SNEGSKA (reference sequence). The CDR3 contains 17 residues. CDR3 nucleotide sequence: TGCAGTGCTAGCTCTCAGGCTCTTTGGGGCTCCTACAATGAGCAGCTCTTC. It translates to CSASSQALWGSYNEQLF.

V gene TRBV9 combines with J gene TRBJ2-1, with a tentative D call TRBD2 (6 bases). The CDR3 totals 16 residues. Trimming took 0 bases from V and 3 from J, leaving 13 bases between them. Germline lookup yields CDR1 SGDLS and CDR2 YYNGEE. The CDR3 loop reads CASSVGGGGLYNEQFF. The CDR3 DNA reads as TGTGCCAGCAGCGTAGGGGGAGGTGGCCTCTACAATGAGCAGTTCTTC.

This clonotype was seen only a few times. The V and J genes are TRBV12-3 or TRBV12-4 and TRBJ2-7; 7 bases line up with TRBD1. The CDR3 runs 13 residues. After removal of 4 bases from V and 6 bases from J, the junction contained 6 bases not matched to a gene. The CDR3 DNA sequence: TGTGCCAGCAGTTCGGACAGGTGGGGCGAGCAGTACTTC. Translated, it gives CASSSDRWGEQYF.

V is TRBV12-3 or TRBV12-4 and J is TRBJ2-2; D is unresolved. The V end lost 8 bases, the J end lost 4 bases, and 14 bases lay between the germline ends. The CDR3 length is 14 residues. The CDR3 DNA sequence: TGTGCCAGCCGATCGACCGGCTTCACCGGGGAGCTGTTTTTT. Protein product: CASRSTGFTGELFF.

This clonotype was seen only a few times. The gene calls are TRBV7-9 and TRBJ1-1; TRBD1 aligns across 8 bases. The trim removed 5 bases at V and 0 bases at J, leaving 5 bases unmatched. CDR3 size: 15 residues. Germline lookup yields CDR1 SEHNR and CDR2 FQNEAQ (reference sequence). CDR3 in DNA: TGTGCCAGCAGCGCCCCGACAGGGGTGAACACTGAAGCTTTCTTT. As protein: CASSAPTGVNTEAFF.

V is TRBV4-2 and J is TRBJ2-1, with 7 bases fitting TRBD2. Trimming removed 1 base from V and 3 bases from J; junction bases left unmatched: 6. The germline CDR1 and CDR2 sequences are LGHNA and YNFKEQ. This CDR3 is built from 16 residues. In DNA form, the CDR3 reads TGTGCCAGCAGCCAAGTGTCCGGGGGGATCTACAATGAGCAGTTCTTC. Amino acids: CASSQVSGGIYNEQFF.

V usage is TRBV5-1 and J usage is TRBJ2-7; 9 bases are a match to TRBD1. The ends lost 3 bases at V and 2 bases at J; junction bases unmatched: 6. Germline CDR1 reads SGHRS; CDR2 reads YFSETQ. The CDR3 has 15 amino acids. CDR3 region: CASSSAQGAAYEQYF. The DNA of the CDR3 is TGCGCCAGCAGCTCGGCACAGGGGGCCGCCTACGAGCAGTACTTC.

The sample holds one count of this clonotype. The V gene is TRBV18, the J gene TRBJ2-3; 9 bases match TRBD2. In germline, CDR1 is KGHSH, CDR2 LQKENI. The CDR3 runs to 17 residues. V lost 2 bases to trimming and J lost 8 bases; unmatched junction nucleotides: 14. The CDR3 loop is CASSPGFGAGGRGTQYF. CDR3 bases: TGTGCCAGCTCACCAGGATTTGGAGCGGGGGGCCGCGGTACGCAGTATTTT.

This clonotype was seen a few times. The V call is TRBV5-1, the J call TRBJ2-3, with D possibly being TRBD1 or TRBD2 (6 bases each). Trimming took 4 bases from V and 0 from J, leaving 12 bases between them. The CDR3 runs 15 residues. CDR1 and CDR2 (germline): SGHRS, YFSETQ. CDR3 sequence: CASSKRGDSTDTQYF. CDR3 DNA sequence: TGCGCCAGCAGCAAGAGGGGGGACAGCACAGATACGCAGTATTTT.

This clonotype was seen only a few times. V usage is TRBV28 and J usage is TRBJ1-6; D not resolved. The CDR3 covers 12 residues. CDR1 and CDR2 from the germline V gene are MDHEN and SYDVKM. The V end was cut by 3 bases, the J end by 13 bases, with 10 bases between. This CDR3 reads CASSFPVGPLHF. The CDR3 DNA sequence: TGTGCCAGCAGTTTTCCGGTAGGTCCCCTCCACTTT.

The chain combines TRBV12-3 or TRBV12-4 with TRBJ1-6; D ambiguous. The CDR3 extends over 16 amino acids. The germline V and J ends were trimmed by 1 base and 3 bases, with 10 bases remaining between them. The CDR3 here is CASSLGLGFYNSPLHF. The CDR3 nucleotides are TGTGCCAGCAGTTTAGGTCTGGGTTTCTATAATTCACCCCTCCACTTT.

The chain recombines TRBV3-1 with TRBJ2-2; D gene ambiguous. The CDR3 has 16 residues. CDR1 and CDR2 (germline): LGHDT, YNNKEL (reference sequence). V gave up 0 bases and J gave up 6 bases, with 14 bases separating them. CDR3 protein: CASSQELRRSAGELFF. Written as DNA, the CDR3 is TGTGCCAGCAGCCAAGAGCTCCGTCGCTCCGCCGGGGAGCTGTTTTTT. Looking up the rest from reference TRBV3-1 and TRBJ2-2 gives the full variable domain: DTAVSQTPKYLVTQMGNDKSIKCEQNLGHDTMYWYKQDSKKFLKIMFSYNNKELIINETVPNRFSPKSPDKAHLNLHINSLELGDSAVYFCASSQELRRSAGELFFGEGSRLTVL.

J is TRBJ2-7 and V is TRBV29-1; maybe TRBD1 (5 bases). V gave up 3 bases and J gave up 4 bases, with 22 bases separating them. The length of the CDR3 is 16 residues. The V gene's germline CDR1 is SQVTM and CDR2 ANQGSEA. In DNA form, the CDR3 reads TGCAGCGTTGAGGTGGCAGGGTTGATGGCTGTTTACGAGCAGTACTTC. Amino acids: CSVEVAGLMAVYEQYF.

CDR3 region: CASKGFSGNTIYF. Written as DNA, the CDR3 is TGTGCCAGCAAGGGTTTCTCTGGAAACACCATATATTTT. The rearrangement links TRBV7-6 to TRBJ1-3, with D unresolved. V lost 7 bases to trimming and J lost 0 bases, with 7 bases between them. CDR1 and CDR2 from the germline V gene are SGHVS and FNYEAQ. This CDR3 spans 13 amino acids.

The chain links TRBV6-5 to TRBJ2-1, with D possibly being TRBD2 (6 bases). Germline V gene lookup returns CDR1 MNHEY and CDR2 SVGAGI. The CDR3 is made up of 11 amino acids. V lost 6 bases and J 12 bases, leaving 12 bases between the germline ends. The CDR3 protein is CASSQGLSQFF. CDR3 in DNA: TGTGCCAGCAGCCAGGGACTCTCGCAGTTCTTC.

This clonotype was detected only a few times. The rearrangement joins TRBV5-6 to TRBJ1-2; TRBD1 aligns across 7 bases. CDR3 size: 15 residues. Per the germline V gene, CDR1 is SGHDT and CDR2 is YYEEEE. After removal of 3 bases from V and 2 bases from J, the junction contained 7 bases not matched to a gene. CDR3 residues: CASSSQGPKNYGYTF. The CDR3 DNA is TGTGCCAGCAGCTCACAGGGGCCTAAGAACTATGGCTACACCTTC.

Ten or more counts support this clonotype. The chain recombines TRBV4-2 with TRBJ2-1, with 7 bases that match TRBD1. V dropped 0 bases and J dropped 7; count of bases not matched to a gene: 12. Germline V gives CDR1 LGHNA, CDR2 YNFKEQ. CDR3 length: 17 amino acids. The chain's CDR3 is CASSQDPVEGAWNEQFF. CDR3 DNA sequence: TGTGCCAGCAGCCAAGACCCCGTTGAGGGGGCTTGGAATGAGCAGTTCTTC.

This clonotype has just a few counts. The V and J genes are TRBV4-3 and TRBJ2-2; possibly TRBD2 for D (5 bases). The V gene's germline CDR1 is LGHNA and CDR2 YSLEER. The V end was cut by 3 bases, the J end by 6 bases, with 14 bases between. The CDR3 totals 15 residues. In DNA, the CDR3 is TGCGCCAGCAGCCAGGAGGTGACCTTAGCCGGGGAGCTGTTTTTT. It specifies CASSQEVTLAGELFF.

CDR3 in amino acids: CASTVGGATDTQYF. The CDR3 region has the DNA TGCGCCAGCACTGTGGGGGGCGCCACAGATACGCAGTATTTT. The V and J genes are TRBV5-1 and TRBJ2-3; the D call may be TRBD1 or TRBD2 (6 bases each). CDR1 is SGHRS, CDR2 YFSETQ, per germline. This CDR3 has 14 residues. The germline V and J ends were trimmed by 6 bases and 2 bases, with 13 bases remaining between them.

The rearrangement uses TRBV12-3 or TRBV12-4 and TRBJ1-2, with 8 bases aligning to TRBD1. The CDR3 sequence is 15 residues long. The trim removed 6 bases at V and 3 bases at J, leaving 9 bases unmatched. The CDR3 DNA reads as TGTGCCAGCAGCTCCCCTGGACAGGGCGACTATGGCTACACCTTC. Protein product: CASSSPGQGDYGYTF.